One sample yielded the 23 T cell receptor beta chains listed below, sequenced in a study of shared clonotypes between healthy human individuals. This table comes from immunoSEQ multiplex PCR, and its TCRdb copy is limited to in-frame clones, with some not included. The repertoire holds a few million clones, with approximately 96% as singletons. Material: naive CD4+ T cells sorted from blood. Regarding subset: CD45RA+ positively selected. Source of these receptors: a man aged 18 to 30 in good health.

The J gene is TRBJ1-4, the V gene TRBV6-5, with D perhaps TRBD1 (5 bases). The V and J ends lost 2 bases and 2 bases respectively, with 9 bases between them. Germline V gives CDR1 MNHEY, CDR2 SVGAGI. This CDR3 contains 15 residues. The CDR3 DNA follows: TGTGCCAGCAGTTACGCAGGGTTTACTAATGAAAAACTGTTTTTT. It codes for CASSYAGFTNEKLFF.

The J gene is TRBJ1-2, the V gene TRBV7-2; TRBD1 agrees at 8 bases. This CDR3 comprises 14 residues. Trimming cost V 2 bases and J 6 bases; bases outside gene matches: 5. In germline, CDR1 is SGHTA, CDR2 FQGNSA. The CDR3 sequence is CASSLNAGGNGYTF. CDR3 coding DNA: TGTGCCAGCAGCTTAAACGCAGGGGGCAATGGCTACACCTTC.

V usage is TRBV30 and J usage is TRBJ2-5; 13 positions agree with TRBD2. CDR1 GTSNPN and CDR2 SVGIG come from the germline V gene (reference sequence). The CDR3 sequence is 17 residues long. The junction had 5 bases not matched to a gene; V was cut back by 0 bases and J by 1 base. The CDR3 here is CAWSVRRTSGSQETQYF. In nucleotides, the CDR3 is TGTGCCTGGAGTGTACGTCGGACTAGCGGGAGCCAAGAGACCCAGTACTTC.

The V gene is TRBV7-9, the J gene TRBJ1-1; a weak D match, TRBD1 (6 bases). V lost 5 bases, J lost 3 bases, and 16 bases lay in between. Germline V gene sequence: CDR1 SEHNR, CDR2 FQNEAQ (reference sequence). CDR3 size: 15 residues. The CDR3 nucleotides read TGTGCCAGCAGCCTCCAAAGGCAGGGGCACACTGAAGCTTTCTTT. This codes for CASSLQRQGHTEAFF.

The rearrangement links TRBV7-2 to TRBJ1-3; TRBD1 is a possible D gene (6 bases). The CDR3 is 16 amino acids. The germline CDR1 and CDR2 sequences are SGHTA and FQGNSA. Trimming took 4 bases from V and 0 from J, leaving 13 bases between them. The CDR3 protein is CASSSLTGRSGNTIYF. The DNA of the CDR3 is TGTGCCAGCAGCTCCCTGACAGGACGCTCTGGAAACACCATATATTTT.

The rearrangement uses TRBV7-8 and TRBJ2-3; TRBD2 aligns across 8 bases. Germline CDR1 and CDR2: SGHVS and FQNEAQ. The trim removed 4 bases at V and 3 bases at J, leaving 9 bases unmatched. The CDR3 contains 16 residues. CDR3 loop: CASSSVAGTLTDTQYF. DNA of the CDR3: TGTGCCAGCAGCTCAGTAGCGGGGACCTTAACAGATACGCAGTATTTT.

Details on this clone: The sample holds other DNA sequences that translate to the same CDR3. The chain employs TRBV18 and TRBJ2-5; D is undetermined. With 2 bases removed from V and 3 bases from J, the gap between germline ends came to 7 bases. This CDR3 spans 13 amino acids. Germline assignment: CDR1 KGHSH and CDR2 LQKENI. The CDR3 is CASSPGPEETQYF. Here the CDR3 DNA reads TGTGCCAGCTCACCAGGGCCGGAAGAGACCCAGTACTTC.

This clone has more than one count but fewer than ten. The CDR3 DNA follows: TGTGCCAGTAGTAAGGTGGGACAGGGAAACTACGAGCAGTACTTC. Translated, it gives CASSKVGQGNYEQYF. The J gene is TRBJ2-7, the V gene TRBV19; 9 nucleotides agree with TRBD1. Germline V gives CDR1 LNHDA, CDR2 SQIVND (reference sequence). The V gene end was trimmed by 4 bases and the J gene end by 3 bases; junction bases not matched to a gene: 7. The CDR3 extends over 15 amino acids.

The V call is TRBV4-2, the J call TRBJ2-7; 7 bases are a match to TRBD2. This CDR3 contains 17 residues. Germline trimming cut 1 base from V and 0 bases from J; bases unmatched to any gene: 9. Per the germline V gene, CDR1 is LGHNA and CDR2 is YNFKEQ. This chain's CDR3 is CASSQVQAGVNSYEQYF. In DNA, the CDR3 is TGTGCCAGCAGCCAAGTTCAGGCGGGGGTTAACTCCTACGAGCAGTACTTC.

This clone was recorded once. CDR3 nucleotides: TGTGCCAGCAGCCCACTAGCGGGGGGCCAAGAGACCCAGTACTTC. Translating it yields CASSPLAGGQETQYF. The chain joins TRBV7-9 to TRBJ2-5; TRBD2 matches 12 bases. This CDR3 is built from 15 residues. J lost 1 base, V lost 5 bases, and 2 bases had no gene match. Germline V gene sequence: CDR1 SEHNR, CDR2 FQNEAQ (reference sequence).

The chain uses TRBV10-1 and TRBJ1-6; no reliable D call. The CDR3 runs to 13 residues. Per germline, CDR1 WNHNN and CDR2 SYGVQD (reference sequence). With 4 bases removed from V and 7 bases from J, the gap between germline ends came to 8 bases. In DNA form, the CDR3 reads TGCGCCAGCAGTGCGGGTGACAATTCACCCCTCCACTTT. This encodes CASSAGDNSPLHF.

Here the CDR3 reads CASSLNRNLANTGELFF. In DNA form, the CDR3 reads TGTGCCAGCAGCTTAAACAGAAATCTAGCGAACACCGGGGAGCTGTTTTTT. The chain combines TRBV7-2 with TRBJ2-2; the D is unclear. The V and J ends lost 2 bases and 0 bases respectively, with 13 bases between them. This CDR3 is built from 17 residues. Per the germline V gene, CDR1 is SGHTA and CDR2 is FQGNSA.

The CDR3 nucleotides are TGCGCCGGACGAGTAGCAGTGGACTCCTACGAGCAGTACTTC. As protein: CAGRVAVDSYEQYF. The V call is TRBV10-1, the J call TRBJ2-7; D gene ambiguous. CDR1 is WNHNN, CDR2 SYGVQD, per germline (reference sequence). The CDR3 covers 14 residues. Trimming left V 11 bases short and J 0 bases short, with 17 bases between.

The chain employs TRBV5-1 and TRBJ2-7, with D possibly matching TRBD1 (5 bases). Trimming pared 4 bases from V and 0 bases from J, leaving 11 bases between. Germline V gene sequence: CDR1 SGHRS, CDR2 YFSETQ. CDR3 length: 14 amino acids. The CDR3 DNA reads TGCGCCAGCAGCCCCGAGACAGCCTCCTACGAGCAGTACTTC. It is translated as CASSPETASYEQYF.

The V call is TRBV27, the J call TRBJ2-7; D remains ambiguous. The V and J ends lost 5 bases and 3 bases respectively, with 11 bases between them. This CDR3 is built from 13 residues. The germline V gene encodes CDR1 MNHEY and CDR2 SMNVEV (reference sequence). The CDR3 DNA follows: TGTGCCAGCAGTAGGAGACCAAACTACGAGCAGTACTTC. It codes for CASSRRPNYEQYF.

The chain is built from TRBV10-3 and TRBJ2-7; 12 bases fit TRBD1. The CDR3 is made up of 14 amino acids. CDR1 is ENHRY, CDR2 SYGVKD, per germline. V lost 6 bases, J lost 3 bases, and 3 bases stayed unmatched. The CDR3: CAIRGTGGDYEQYF. As DNA, the CDR3 is TGTGCCATCAGGGGGACAGGGGGCGACTACGAGCAGTACTTC.

This chain joins TRBV18 and TRBJ1-2; 12 bases agree with TRBD1. This CDR3 has 15 amino acids. The J segment lost 5 bases and the V segment lost 4 bases, leaving 5 bases of the junction unmatched. CDR1 is KGHSH, CDR2 LQKENI, per germline. The CDR3 protein is CASSLSGQGAYGYTF. CDR3 in DNA: TGTGCCAGCTCACTTTCGGGACAGGGGGCTTATGGCTACACCTTC. The whole variable domain, remainder taken from reference TRBV18 and TRBJ1-2, is NAGVMQNPRHLVRRRGQEARLRCSPMKGHSHVYWYRQLPEEGLKFMVYLQKENIIDESGMPKERFSAEFPKEGPSILRIQQVVRGDSAAYFCASSLSGQGAYGYTFGSGTRLTVV.

On this clone: This sample includes further DNA sequences coding for the same CDR3. The chain joins TRBV11-2 to TRBJ2-5; 12 bases agree with TRBD2. Germline CDR1 is SGHAT and CDR2 is FQNNGV. CDR3 length: 15 amino acids. The ends lost 6 bases at V and 5 bases at J; junction bases unmatched: 7. CDR3 nucleotides: TGTGCCAGCAGTCGCGGACTAGCGGGACGGGAGACCCAGTACTTC. This translates into CASSRGLAGRETQYF.

The J gene is TRBJ2-7, the V gene TRBV10-1; D is tentatively TRBD1 or TRBD2 (5 bases each). CDR3 length: 15 residues. Germline V gene data show CDR1 as WNHNN and CDR2 as SYGVQD (reference sequence). V was trimmed by 4 bases and J by 2 bases, leaving 15 bases between them. DNA for the CDR3: TGCGCCAGCAGTGGTGAAACGGGGCATACCTACGAGCAGTACTTC. Its translation: CASSGETGHTYEQYF.

The genes are TRBV7-9 and TRBJ1-5; unclear D gene. This CDR3 has 12 amino acids. Germline lookup yields CDR1 SEHNR and CDR2 FQNEAQ (reference sequence). V lost 1 base and J lost 6, with 4 bases in between. CDR3 coding DNA: TGTGCCAGCAGCTTAGAGCTTCAGCCCCAGCATTTT. It specifies CASSLELQPQHF.

The chain recombines TRBV27 with TRBJ2-7; 7 bases are shared with TRBD1. Germline assignment: CDR1 MNHEY and CDR2 SMNVEV (reference sequence). The CDR3 covers 14 residues. V lost 7 bases, J lost 1 base, and 7 bases stayed unmatched. DNA for the CDR3: TGTGCCAGCACAACCGGGACAGTATCCTACGAGCAGTACTTC. Its translation: CASTTGTVSYEQYF.

This sequence joins TRBV6-7 and TRBJ2-7; 11 bases align to TRBD2. TRBV6-7 is annotated as an ORF whose role is uncertain. The CDR3 covers 20 residues. V shed 2 bases and J 2 bases; nucleotides not matched to a gene: 17. The CDR3 bases are TGTGCCAGCAGTTACCTTGTAGCGGGGGGGCCAACACGGGAAACCTACGAGCAGTACTTC. Encoded protein: CASSYLVAGGPTRETYEQYF.

V usage is TRBV5-8 and J usage is TRBJ1-5, with 9 bases lining up with TRBD1. The germline V gene has CDR1 SGHTS and CDR2 YDEGEE. The CDR3 runs to 16 residues. The trim removed 1 base at V and 0 bases at J, leaving 2 bases unmatched. The CDR3 spells CASSLLQGASNQPQHF. In nucleotides, the CDR3 is TGTGCCAGCAGCTTGTTACAGGGGGCTAGCAATCAGCCCCAGCATTTT.